These T cell receptor beta chains were read from a single sample in a study of CXCR3-negative and CXCR3-positive naive CD8 T cells. TCRdb reprocessed the 5' RACE reads and stores each CDR3 protein as one record, lacking DNA. This sample's clone table lists approximately 130,000 distinct CDR3 sequences. Material: naive CXCR3+ CD8+ T cells from blood. All receptors come from a human donor in good health. Some clones in this sample may be carry-over from other donors' samples. Both conserved end residues are part of each CDR3. Each record gives: CDR3 protein, CDR3 length, J gene, V gene.

CASSFKPRDRAYEQYF,16,TRBJ2-7,TRBV28
CATSRGFGPSGNTIYF,16,TRBJ1-3,TRBV15
CASSQDKRTGLYEQYF,16,TRBJ2-7,TRBV3-1
CASSQEGQAYEQYF,14,TRBJ2-7,TRBV4-1
CSARDLTGSTDTQYF,15,TRBJ2-3,TRBV20-1
CASSLGTSGNTGELFF,16,TRBJ2-2,TRBV5-1
CATSSRTQGASYEQYF,16,TRBJ2-7,TRBV15
CASSLDSRGIYNEQFF,16,TRBJ2-1,TRBV28
CASSLPTGYGYTF,13,TRBJ1-2,TRBV7-9
CASSLEGGEETQYF,14,TRBJ2-5,TRBV11-3
CASSNRRGARGTEAFF,16,TRBJ1-1,TRBV6-5
CASSFYWGETQYF,13,TRBJ2-5,TRBV7-7
CASLGPFSTDTQYF,14,TRBJ2-3,TRBV28
CANSLVVSGREETDTQYF,18,TRBJ2-3,TRBV7-8
CASSQDVEGFYEQYF,15,TRBJ2-7,TRBV4-3
CASSNDRTHGNTIYF,15,TRBJ1-3,TRBV5-1
CASTISPTGTEAFF,14,TRBJ1-1,TRBV28
CASSLYYGTSSSEQYF,16,TRBJ2-7,TRBV5-1
CASSPLGYYGYTF,13,TRBJ1-2,TRBV9
CASTDRSSYEQYF,13,TRBJ2-7,TRBV28
CASSQDGTGRGTDTQYF,17,TRBJ2-3,TRBV4-3
CASSQDRTIGDGYTF,15,TRBJ1-2,TRBV4-3
CASSMTGSEAFF,12,TRBJ1-1,TRBV5-1
CASSSSGSSTDTQYF,15,TRBJ2-3,TRBV7-8
CASSVGLAGVFTGELFF,17,TRBJ2-2,TRBV5-1
CASSRPGPPYEQYF,14,TRBJ2-7,TRBV2
CSAENSWDTSSGANVLTF,18,TRBJ2-6,TRBV20-1
CASSQASGDNTGELFF,16,TRBJ2-2,TRBV28
CASRDGLVSEQFF,13,TRBJ2-1,TRBV7-9
CASTRWGGISTDTQYF,16,TRBJ2-3,TRBV28
CASSVGVEGNQPQHF,15,TRBJ1-5,TRBV9
CASSQAGNFSNQPQHF,16,TRBJ1-5,TRBV13
CASSPGDQETQYF,13,TRBJ2-5,TRBV7-6
CSVDTGGAYNEQFF,14,TRBJ2-1,TRBV29-1
CASSPGLAGDLSYEQYF,17,TRBJ2-7,TRBV18
CASSSPNWGYLAGANVLTF,19,TRBJ2-6,TRBV5-1
CSVGKNTEAFF,11,TRBJ1-1,TRBV29-1
CASSYSSDEQFF,12,TRBJ2-1,TRBV6-6
CAWSVWSADGYTF,13,TRBJ1-2,TRBV30
CASSPGLAGEGEQYF,15,TRBJ2-7,TRBV11-2
CASSQDRIGDYGYTF,15,TRBJ1-2,TRBV4-1
CASSLDGTLYEQYF,14,TRBJ2-7,TRBV5-1
CASTSVVPAGGHNEQFF,17,TRBJ2-1,TRBV28
CASSYSTGGPVTDTQYF,17,TRBJ2-3,TRBV6-2/TRBV6-3
CASSQEFAAGGYTF,14,TRBJ1-2,TRBV4-2
CASSDWTQLSTDTQYF,16,TRBJ2-3,TRBV5-1
CASGWDTFYNEQFF,14,TRBJ2-1,TRBV7-2
CASSETGQNQETQYF,15,TRBJ2-5,TRBV7-9
CSAREVGWNYGYTF,14,TRBJ1-2,TRBV20-1
CASSFGTGELFF,12,TRBJ2-2,TRBV7-9
CASSLAETQYF,11,TRBJ2-5,TRBV12-3/TRBV12-4
CASSLADYNQPQHF,14,TRBJ1-5,TRBV7-2
CASSQTGRSTEAFF,14,TRBJ1-1,TRBV14
CASSFAGRDVTPDTQYF,17,TRBJ2-3,TRBV5-1
CASSIGAGVFYNEQFF,16,TRBJ2-1,TRBV12-3/TRBV12-4
CSAWDRMNEQYF,12,TRBJ2-7,TRBV20-1
CASSPPWQGVAYNEQFF,17,TRBJ2-1,TRBV18
CASSLWEEGNYGYTF,15,TRBJ1-2,TRBV28